The entry below describes one TCR beta chain. The CDR3 is 12 amino acids. Germline CDR1 reads GTSNPN; CDR2 reads SVGIG (reference sequence). Trimming left V 2 bases short and J 7 bases short, with 11 bases between. In the authors' workflow: Amplifying reference gene primers gave estimates of nucleated cell counts. Measured with immunoSEQ multiplex PCR; TCRdb has only the in-frame clones, and not every one. The V and J calls and clone size come from that table; D and trimming were worked out from the DNA. In the table there are 140,000 to 150,000 clones, approximately 82% of which are singletons. The data were taken from a study of blood T cell repertoires in COVID-19. The overall study: Whether acute or convalescent, the COVID-19 samples came from the United States, Italy and Spain. T cells, B-cell-depleted T cells, or PBMCs supplied cDNA or gDNA.

The receptor was derived from a human donor with acute or convalescent COVID-19. The donor label of this sample is uncertain. The V call is TRBV30, the J call TRBJ1-1, with a possible D match to TRBD1 (6 bases). The sequenced sample was peripheral blood. The CDR3 DNA is TGTGCCTGGAGTCGGCAGGGGCGTGAAGCTTTCTTT. Residues: CAWSRQGREAFF.